The clone carrying this TCR beta chain was found a few times. Antigen specificity is unknown. This record comes from a study of T-cell memory formation after mild COVID-19. The study's findings and limits: Whether day 37 second-wave clones are SARS-CoV-2-specific was not confirmed. Contracting CD4+ clones sat mainly in CM and EM; CD8+ in EMRA.

TCRdb ran MiXCR on the 5' RACE reads and lists one entry per CDR3 protein. The sample has under 200,000 distinct CDR3 sequences; around a third are singletons. The ends lost 1 base at V and 1 base at J; junction bases unmatched: 8. The V gene's germline CDR1 is LGHNA and CDR2 YNFKEQ. CDR3 length: 17 amino acids. The sequencing sample was made of PBMCs or a T cell subset sorted from them (not recorded which). This chain links TRBV4-2 with TRBJ2-5, with 8 bases lining up with TRBD2. This TCR derives from an adult woman who had mild COVID-19 (a few samples of this study predate the infection). Cell type and time point are not known. The CDR3 reads CASSQGTSSRSQETQYF. The CDR3, as DNA: TGTGCCAGCAGCCAAGGGACTAGCTCAAGATCCCAAGAGACCCAGTACTTC.